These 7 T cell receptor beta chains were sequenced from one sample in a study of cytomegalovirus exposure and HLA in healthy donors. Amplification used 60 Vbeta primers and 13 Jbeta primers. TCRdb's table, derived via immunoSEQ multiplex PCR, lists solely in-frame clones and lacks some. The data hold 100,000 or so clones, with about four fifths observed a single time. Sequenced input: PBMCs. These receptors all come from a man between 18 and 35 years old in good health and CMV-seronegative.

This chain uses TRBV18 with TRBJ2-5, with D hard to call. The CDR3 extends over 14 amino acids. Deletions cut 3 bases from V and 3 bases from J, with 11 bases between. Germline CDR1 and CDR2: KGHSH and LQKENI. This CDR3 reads CASSPLPGEETQYF. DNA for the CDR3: TGTGCCAGCTCACCTTTGCCGGGTGAAGAGACCCAGTACTTC.

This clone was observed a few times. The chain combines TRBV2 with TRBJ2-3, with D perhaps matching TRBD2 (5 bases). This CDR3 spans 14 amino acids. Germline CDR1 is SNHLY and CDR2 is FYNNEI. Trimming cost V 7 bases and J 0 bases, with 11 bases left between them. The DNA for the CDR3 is TGTGCCAGCAAACGGGGTCCTAGCACAGATACGCAGTATTTT. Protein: CASKRGPSTDTQYF.

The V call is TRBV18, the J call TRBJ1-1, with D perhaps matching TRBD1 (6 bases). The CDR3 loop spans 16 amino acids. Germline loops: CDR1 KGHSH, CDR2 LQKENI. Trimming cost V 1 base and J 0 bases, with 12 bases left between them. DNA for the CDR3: TGTGCCAGCTCACCACGGACAGCGACTATGAACACTGAAGCTTTCTTT. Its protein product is CASSPRTATMNTEAFF.

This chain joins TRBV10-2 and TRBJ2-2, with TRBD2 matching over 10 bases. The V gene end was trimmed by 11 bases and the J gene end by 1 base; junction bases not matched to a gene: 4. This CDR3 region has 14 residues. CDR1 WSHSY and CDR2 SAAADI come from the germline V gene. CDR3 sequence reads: CAGRTSGNTGELFF. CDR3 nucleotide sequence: TGCGCCGGCCGGACTAGCGGGAACACCGGGGAGCTGTTTTTT.

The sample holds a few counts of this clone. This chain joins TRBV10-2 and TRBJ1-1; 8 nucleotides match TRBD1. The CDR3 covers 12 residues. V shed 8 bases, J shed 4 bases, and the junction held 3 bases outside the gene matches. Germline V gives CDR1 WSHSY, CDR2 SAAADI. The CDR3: CASGQGGTEAFF. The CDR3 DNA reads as TGCGCCAGCGGACAGGGCGGCACTGAAGCTTTCTTT.

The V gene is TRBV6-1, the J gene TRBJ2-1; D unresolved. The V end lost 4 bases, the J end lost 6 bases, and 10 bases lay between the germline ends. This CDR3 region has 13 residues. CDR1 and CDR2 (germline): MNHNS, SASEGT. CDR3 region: CASSVRLLNEQFF. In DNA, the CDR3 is TGTGCCAGCAGTGTCCGACTCCTCAATGAGCAGTTCTTC.

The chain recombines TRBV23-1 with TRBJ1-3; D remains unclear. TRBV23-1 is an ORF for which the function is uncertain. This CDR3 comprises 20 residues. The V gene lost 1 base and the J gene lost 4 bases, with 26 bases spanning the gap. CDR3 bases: TGCGCCAGCAGTCAATTGGGTAGCAGTGCTTCCCTTAGCCCGGGAAACACCATATATTTT. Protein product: CASSQLGSSASLSPGNTIYF.